Following are 14 T cell receptor beta chains from one sample sequenced in a study of blood T cells in healthy people across ages. A second PCR of 7 to 11 cycles used a sample-barcoded 5' primer and a J-beta primer mix. TCRdb ran MiXCR on the 5' RACE reads and lists one entry per CDR3 protein. This sample has about 1.8 million distinct CDR3 sequences, with approximately 50% found just once. The sequencing sample was made of blood. The receptors shown here come from a woman aged 40-49 years in good health.

This clonotype showed up just a few times. The chain has TRBV7-2 and TRBJ2-1, with no clear D. Deletions cut 6 bases from V and 15 bases from J, with 15 bases between. This CDR3 region has 11 residues. Germline V gene sequence: CDR1 SGHTA, CDR2 FQGNSA. CDR3 loop: CASRATPSGFF. In nucleotides, the CDR3 is TGTGCCAGCAGGGCCACCCCCTCGGGGTTCTTC.

This chain links TRBV9 with TRBJ2-1; maybe TRBD2 (5 bases). The germline gives CDR1 SGDLS, CDR2 YYNGEE. CDR3 length: 14 amino acids. Between the trimmed V and J ends, which lost 6 bases and 3 bases, there was a span of 13 bases. The CDR3 nucleotides read TGTGCCAGCAACTCGGGATTGAGCTACAATGAGCAGTTCTTC. Protein product: CASNSGLSYNEQFF.

The chain joins TRBV11-3 to TRBJ2-5, with a tentative D call TRBD1 (5 bases). Germline V CDR1 and CDR2: SGHNT, YENEEA. The CDR3 is made up of 15 amino acids. V lost 5 bases and J lost 5, with 18 bases in between. CDR3 amino acids: CASSPAGAVGETQYF. The DNA of the CDR3 is TGTGCCAGCAGCCCCGCTGGGGCAGTCGGGGAGACCCAGTACTTC.

This clonotype was seen only a few times. J is TRBJ2-1 and V is TRBV7-2; tentatively, D is TRBD2 (5 bases). V lost 0 bases to trimming and J lost 2 bases, with 8 bases between them. The V gene's germline CDR1 is SGHTA and CDR2 FQGNSA. CDR3 length: 15 residues. The CDR3 nucleotides read TGTGCCAGCAGCTTAGCGCCGGGGACCTACAATGAGCAGTTCTTC. Translating it yields CASSLAPGTYNEQFF.

The chain recombines TRBV7-2 with TRBJ1-1; weak D call: TRBD1 (5 bases). Germline V lookup: CDR1 SGHTA, CDR2 FQGNSA. Trimming stripped 8 bases from V and 4 bases from J, with 14 bases between. This CDR3 region has 13 residues. CDR3 sequence reads: CASGGDGFTEAFF. The CDR3 coding sequence is TGTGCCAGCGGGGGGGATGGGTTCACTGAAGCTTTCTTT. The full variable domain, completed using reference TRBV7-2 and TRBJ1-1, is GAGVSQSPSNKVTEKGKDVELRCDPISGHTALYWYRQSLGQGLEFLIYFQGNSAPDKSGLPSDRFSAERTGGSVSTLTIQRTQQEDSAVYLCASGGDGFTEAFFGQGTRLTVV.

This chain connects TRBV6-2 or TRBV6-3 to TRBJ2-4; D is uncertain. Trimming shortened V by 2 bases and J by 2 bases, and 4 bases separated the two germline ends. The CDR3 consists of 13 residues. Germline V gene sequence: CDR1 MNHEY, CDR2 SVGEGT. CDR3 residues: CASSYGTKNIQYF. CDR3 bases: TGTGCCAGCAGTTACGGGACCAAAAACATTCAGTACTTC.

The chain uses TRBV11-2 and TRBJ1-5; the match to TRBD1 covers 10 bases. Germline V gene sequence: CDR1 SGHAT, CDR2 FQNNGV. There are 18 residues in the CDR3. V lost 5 bases and J lost 6; bases outside the gene matches: 16. CDR3 in amino acids: CASSLGTGDISSGQPQHF. The CDR3, as DNA: TGTGCCAGCAGCCTAGGGACAGGGGATATTTCGTCGGGTCAGCCCCAGCATTTT.

Only a few counts were recorded for this clonotype. The rearrangement links TRBV11-2 to TRBJ2-6; the D is unclear. CDR1 is SGHAT and CDR2 is FQNNGV in the germline V gene. Trimming shortened V by 2 bases and J by 0 bases, and 8 bases separated the two germline ends. The CDR3 runs 16 residues. As DNA, the CDR3 is TGTGCCAGCAGCTTATTGCCACGCTCTGGGGCCAACGTCCTGACTTTC. This gives the protein CASSLLPRSGANVLTF.

Worth noting for this clonotype: A read error is possible here, since a much larger clone lies one base away. The chain employs TRBV28 and TRBJ2-4, with TRBD1 matching 9 bases. The CDR3 totals 14 residues. CDR1 and CDR2 (germline): MDHEN, SYDVKM. The CDR3 region is CVSSPRDRGNIQYF. CDR3 nucleotide sequence: TGTGTCAGCAGCCCCAGAGACAGGGGGAACATTCAGTACTTC.

The chain has TRBV13 and TRBJ2-7; D is perhaps TRBD2 (5 bases). V lost 2 bases and J lost 7, with 15 bases in between. The length of the CDR3 is 14 residues. Germline loops: CDR1 PRHDT, CDR2 FYEKMQ (reference sequence). CDR3 amino acids: CASSLRTRGNEQYF. CDR3 in DNA: TGTGCCAGCAGCTTAAGGACCCGGGGTAATGAGCAGTACTTC.

The chain combines TRBV6-1 with TRBJ1-4; no reliable D call. Trimming shortened V by 5 bases and J by 3 bases, and 16 bases separated the two germline ends. The length of the CDR3 is 16 residues. Per the germline V gene, CDR1 is MNHNS and CDR2 is SASEGT. The CDR3 DNA reads TGTGCCAGCAGTCCCCTGGCGGGAATTTCTAATGAAAAACTGTTTTTT. It yields the protein CASSPLAGISNEKLFF.

The chain's CDR3 is CASSPQTFSYNEQYF. CDR3 bases: TGTGCCAGCAGCCCCCAGACCTTTTCCTACAATGAGCAGTACTTC. The chain is built from TRBV7-2 and TRBJ2-1, with D uncertain. The DNA end is more similar to TRBJ2-7, so the J call may be wrong. CDR1 and CDR2 (germline): SGHTA, FQGNSA. The CDR3 is made up of 15 amino acids.

This clonotype was counted only a few times. The CDR3 bases are TGTGCCAGCACCAGAACAGGGTTGGGCGGGGGCTACACCTTC. This encodes CASTRTGLGGGYTF. The chain links TRBV6-5 to TRBJ1-2; a possible D gene is TRBD1 (6 bases). Germline V gives CDR1 MNHEY, CDR2 SVGAGI. This CDR3 is built from 14 residues. Trimming pared 7 bases from V and 8 bases from J, leaving 20 bases between.

This clonotype was counted once. CDR3 in amino acids: CASSLPRRGDQETQYF. DNA for the CDR3: TGTGCCAGCAGCCTCCCGCGGCGGGGGGACCAAGAGACCCAGTACTTC. This rearrangement joins TRBV7-9 to TRBJ2-5; 8 bases agree with TRBD2. Trimming cost V 5 bases and J 0 bases; bases outside gene matches: 8. The CDR3 is 16 amino acids. Germline CDR1 SEHNR, CDR2 FQNEAQ (reference sequence).